This TCR beta chain was obtained from a study of early T cells in non-severe SARS-CoV-2 infection (dated by TCRdb to the early 2020s). About the investigation overall: Because TCR sequencing relied on bulk RNA taken from unsorted whole blood, pairing of alpha and beta chains was not possible.

In its sample, this clonotype was seen many times. The specificity of this receptor is unknown. No much larger clone exists at a distance of one base, and base qualities are not known. Beyond this particular receptor, the publication reports: VDJdb matching was skewed toward anti-spike CD8 responses and likely underestimated virus-specific expansions, missing private and CD4 specificities.

Libraries were constructed by 5' RACE. Instrument used: NextSeq 500. In the TCR library protocol, unique molecular identifiers were attached to individual cDNA molecules to correct for PCR bias and sequencing error. Both TCR alpha and beta chains were sequenced, and tight co-correlation was observed between alpha and beta sequence abundances in each sample. Concerning the study's data processing: Decombinator V4 was used to perform V gene, J gene and CDR3 annotation of TCR sequences. TCRs were defined as expanded if a significant change between any two time points was detected under a Poisson model with p below 0.0001. TCR abundances were normalised to the total number of TCRs sequenced per sample and expressed as counts per million. TRAV1-2 paired with TRAJ12, TRAJ20 or TRAJ33 defined MAIT TCRs, while TRAV10 paired with TRAJ18 defined iNKT TCRs. A search of VDJdb, accessed on 1 November 2021, was run for TCRs annotated to CMV, EBV and SARS-CoV-2, with TCRs annotated for multiple antigens excluded. The raw public data were reprocessed by TCRdb itself: fastp quality trimming at Q25, MiXCR clonotype calling, in-frame beta chains only. Under each unique CDR3 protein, matching rows form one entry showing the most common genes and DNA. What appears here as the V and J calls and clone size reflects TCRdb's work, not the paper's. In this sample the table shows roughly 26,000 distinct CDR3 sequences, more than 4.5% of which occur a single time. 3% to 4.5% of the sample is in the top ten clones.

V sheds 3 bases and J sheds 0 bases, leaving 12 bases between their ends. The CDR3 has 15 amino acids, counting the end cysteine and phenylalanine. The only DNA kept is the CDR3, 45 bases in frame from the first base. The germline V gene (reference sequence) yields GTSNPN for CDR1 and SVGIG for CDR2. Set within a cohort of healthcare workers in London, UK, this nested case-control study involved weekly PCR testing of nasopharyngeal swabs along with blood sampling. Healthcare workers were enrolled in the week of the UK lockdown, from 23 to 31 March 2020, and were followed every week for up to 16 weeks.

Rearrangement joined TRBV30 to TRBJ1-5, with the D gene not clear enough to name. The sample taken for sequencing was whole blood. This receptor was taken from an adult who was a healthcare worker with PCR-confirmed SARS-CoV-2 infection or an uninfected control (not recorded which). At the DNA level, the sequence is TGTGCCTGGAGACTTGGGAGCGCTAGCAATCAGCCCCAGCATTTT. It translates to CAWRLGSASNQPQHF.